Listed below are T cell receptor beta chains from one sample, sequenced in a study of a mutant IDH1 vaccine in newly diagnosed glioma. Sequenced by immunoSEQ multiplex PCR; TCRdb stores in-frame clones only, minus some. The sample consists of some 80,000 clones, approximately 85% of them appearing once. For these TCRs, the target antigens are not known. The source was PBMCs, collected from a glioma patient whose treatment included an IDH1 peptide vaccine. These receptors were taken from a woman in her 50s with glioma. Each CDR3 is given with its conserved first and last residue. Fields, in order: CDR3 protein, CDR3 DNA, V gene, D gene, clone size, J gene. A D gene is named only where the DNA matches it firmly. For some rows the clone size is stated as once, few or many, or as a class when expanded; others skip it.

cdr3_aa: CASSRTSWYNEQFF
cdr3_nt: TGCGCCAGCTCCAGGACTAGCTGGTACAATGAGCAGTTCTTC
v_call: TRBV10-1
d_call: TRBD2
clone_size: -
j_call: TRBJ2-1

cdr3_aa: CASSLEDTGELFF
cdr3_nt: TGTGCCAGCAGCTTAGAGGACACCGGGGAGCTGTTTTTT
v_call: TRBV7-6
d_call: -
clone_size: -
j_call: TRBJ2-2

cdr3_aa: CASSASNPGQGTRGYGYTF
cdr3_nt: TGTGCCAGCAGTGCCTCCAACCCGGGACAGGGTACCCGTGGCTATGGCTACACCTTC
v_call: TRBV28
d_call: TRBD1
clone_size: few
j_call: TRBJ1-2

cdr3_aa: CASSLTSGSYNEQFF
cdr3_nt: TGCGCCAGCAGCTTGACTAGCGGCTCCTACAATGAGCAGTTCTTC
v_call: TRBV5-1
d_call: TRBD2
clone_size: -
j_call: TRBJ2-1

cdr3_aa: CSVEGRSPSYEQYF
cdr3_nt: TGCAGCGTTGAAGGAAGAAGCCCATCCTACGAGCAGTACTTC
v_call: TRBV29-1
d_call: -
clone_size: -
j_call: TRBJ2-7

cdr3_aa: CASTPTGGGTQYF
cdr3_nt: TGCGCCAGCACACCGACAGGTGGGGGGACCCAGTACTTC
v_call: TRBV10-2
d_call: -
clone_size: -
j_call: TRBJ2-5

cdr3_aa: CASSELGTGNSNEQFF
cdr3_nt: TGTGCCAGCAGTGAACTTGGGACAGGAAATTCCAATGAGCAGTTCTTC
v_call: TRBV2
d_call: TRBD1
clone_size: -
j_call: TRBJ2-1

cdr3_aa: CASSAGTGGQETQYF
cdr3_nt: TGTGCCAGCAGTGCCGGGACAGGTGGACAAGAGACCCAGTACTTC
v_call: TRBV6-1
d_call: TRBD1
clone_size: -
j_call: TRBJ2-5

cdr3_aa: CASSERSGENNEQFF
cdr3_nt: TGTGCCAGCAGTGAGCGTAGCGGGGAAAACAATGAGCAGTTCTTC
v_call: TRBV2
d_call: TRBD2
clone_size: -
j_call: TRBJ2-1

cdr3_aa: CASSLEGEQPQHF
cdr3_nt: TGTGCCAGCAGCTTGGAGGGGGAGCAGCCCCAGCATTTT
v_call: TRBV5-4
d_call: -
clone_size: -
j_call: TRBJ1-5

cdr3_aa: CASILTGSTYEQYF
cdr3_nt: TGTGCCAGCATTTTGACAGGGTCAACCTACGAGCAGTACTTC
v_call: TRBV6-1
d_call: TRBD1
clone_size: -
j_call: TRBJ2-7

cdr3_aa: CAWKSESSYNSPLHF
cdr3_nt: TGTGCCTGGAAGTCCGAGAGCTCCTATAATTCACCCCTCCACTTT
v_call: TRBV30
d_call: -
clone_size: -
j_call: TRBJ1-6

cdr3_aa: CASSATGLTEKLFF
cdr3_nt: TGTGCCAGCAGCGCAACAGGGCTTACCGAAAAACTGTTTTTT
v_call: TRBV11-1
d_call: -
clone_size: -
j_call: TRBJ1-4

cdr3_aa: CASTDRPRYNYGYTF
cdr3_nt: TGTGCCAGTACAGACAGGCCGCGATACAACTATGGCTACACCTTC
v_call: TRBV19
d_call: -
clone_size: -
j_call: TRBJ1-2

cdr3_aa: CASSSYSRGAKNIQYF
cdr3_nt: TGTGCCAGCAGCTCTTATTCTAGGGGAGCCAAAAACATTCAGTACTTC
v_call: TRBV5-6
d_call: -
clone_size: -
j_call: TRBJ2-4

cdr3_aa: CANRDAQNIQYF
cdr3_nt: TGTGCCAACCGGGACGCACAAAACATTCAGTACTTC
v_call: TRBV6-1
d_call: -
clone_size: -
j_call: TRBJ2-4

cdr3_aa: CASRSGLAASPYEQYF
cdr3_nt: TGTGCCAGCAGATCGGGACTAGCGGCCTCTCCTTACGAGCAGTACTTC
v_call: TRBV7-8
d_call: TRBD2
clone_size: -
j_call: TRBJ2-7

cdr3_aa: CASSSTGGSSGNTIYF
cdr3_nt: TGTGCCAGCAGCTCGACAGGGGGCTCGTCTGGAAACACCATATATTTT
v_call: TRBV13
d_call: TRBD1
clone_size: -
j_call: TRBJ1-3

cdr3_aa: CASSLTGEATEAFF
cdr3_nt: TGTGCCAGCAGCTTGACAGGGGAGGCGACTGAAGCTTTCTTT
v_call: TRBV5-5
d_call: TRBD1
clone_size: few
j_call: TRBJ1-1

cdr3_aa: CASSSTSGRRETQYF
cdr3_nt: TGTGCCAGCAGTTCCACTAGCGGGAGGAGGGAGACCCAGTACTTC
v_call: TRBV6-5
d_call: TRBD2
clone_size: -
j_call: TRBJ2-5

cdr3_aa: CASSLGQGFYEQYF
cdr3_nt: TGCGCCAGCAGCCTGGGACAGGGTTTCTACGAGCAGTACTTC
v_call: TRBV5-1
d_call: TRBD1
clone_size: -
j_call: TRBJ2-7

cdr3_aa: CASRIDRGAAYEQYF
cdr3_nt: TGTGCCAGCAGGATCGACAGGGGAGCCGCCTACGAGCAGTACTTC
v_call: TRBV6-1
d_call: TRBD1
clone_size: -
j_call: TRBJ2-7

cdr3_aa: CAWSASWVIGELFF
cdr3_nt: TGTGCCTGGAGCGCCAGCTGGGTGATTGGGGAGCTGTTTTTT
v_call: TRBV30
d_call: -
clone_size: -
j_call: TRBJ2-2

cdr3_aa: CASSYGAGEGHEQYF
cdr3_nt: TGTGCCAGCAGTTACGGAGCGGGAGAAGGGCACGAGCAGTACTTC
v_call: TRBV6-5
d_call: TRBD2
clone_size: -
j_call: TRBJ2-7

cdr3_aa: CSVESQPDTEAFF
cdr3_nt: TGCAGCGTTGAGAGCCAACCGGACACTGAAGCTTTCTTT
v_call: TRBV29-1
d_call: -
clone_size: few
j_call: TRBJ1-1